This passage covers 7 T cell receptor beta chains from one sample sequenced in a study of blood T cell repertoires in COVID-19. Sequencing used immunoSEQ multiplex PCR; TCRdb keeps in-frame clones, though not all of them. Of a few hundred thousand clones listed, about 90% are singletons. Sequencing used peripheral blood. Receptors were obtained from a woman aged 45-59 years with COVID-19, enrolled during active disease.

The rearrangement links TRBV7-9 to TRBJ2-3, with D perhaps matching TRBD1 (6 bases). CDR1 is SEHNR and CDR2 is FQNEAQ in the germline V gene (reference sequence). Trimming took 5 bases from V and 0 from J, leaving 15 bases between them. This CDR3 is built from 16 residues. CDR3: CASSPAGTISTDTQYF. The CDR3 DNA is TGTGCCAGCAGCCCAGCCGGGACAATAAGCACAGATACGCAGTATTTT.

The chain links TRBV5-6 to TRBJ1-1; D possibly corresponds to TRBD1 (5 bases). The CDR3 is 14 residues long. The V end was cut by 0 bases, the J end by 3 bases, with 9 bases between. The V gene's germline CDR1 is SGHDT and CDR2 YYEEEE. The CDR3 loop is CASSLVGGYTEAFF. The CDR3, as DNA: TGTGCCAGCAGCTTGGTCGGGGGGTACACTGAAGCTTTCTTT.

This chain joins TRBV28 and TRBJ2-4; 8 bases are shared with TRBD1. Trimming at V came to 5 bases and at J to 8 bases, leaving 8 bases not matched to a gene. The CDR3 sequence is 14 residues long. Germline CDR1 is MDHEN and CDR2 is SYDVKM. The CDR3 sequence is CASSPRDRWDIQYF. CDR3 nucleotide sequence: TGTGCCAGCAGTCCCCGGGACAGGTGGGACATTCAGTACTTC.

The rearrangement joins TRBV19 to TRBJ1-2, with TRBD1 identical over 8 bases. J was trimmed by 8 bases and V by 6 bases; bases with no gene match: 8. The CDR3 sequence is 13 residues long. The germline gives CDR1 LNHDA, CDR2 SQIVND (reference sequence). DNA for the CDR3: TGTGCCAGTAGGGGACAGGATTTCACCGGCTACACCTTC. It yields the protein CASRGQDFTGYTF.

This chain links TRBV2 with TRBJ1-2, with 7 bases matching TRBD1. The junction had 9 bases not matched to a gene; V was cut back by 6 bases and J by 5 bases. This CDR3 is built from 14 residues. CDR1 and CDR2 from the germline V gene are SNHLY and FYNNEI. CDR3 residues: CASSQGGRAYGYTF. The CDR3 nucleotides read TGTGCCAGCAGCCAGGGGGGCAGGGCGTATGGCTACACCTTC.

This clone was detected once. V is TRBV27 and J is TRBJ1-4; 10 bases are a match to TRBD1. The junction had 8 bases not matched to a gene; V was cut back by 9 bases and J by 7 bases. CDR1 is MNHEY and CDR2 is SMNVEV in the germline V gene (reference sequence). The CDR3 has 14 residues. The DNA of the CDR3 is TGTGCCAGTTCACCGACAGGGGGCGGTGAAAAACTGTTTTTT. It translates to CASSPTGGGEKLFF.

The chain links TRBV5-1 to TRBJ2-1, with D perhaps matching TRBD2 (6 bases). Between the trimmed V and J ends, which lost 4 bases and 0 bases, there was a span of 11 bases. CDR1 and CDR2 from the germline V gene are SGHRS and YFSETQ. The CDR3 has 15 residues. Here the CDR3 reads CASSREAASYNEQFF. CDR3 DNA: TGCGCCAGCAGCAGGGAGGCCGCCTCCTACAATGAGCAGTTCTTC.